This TCR beta chain was recorded in a study of shared clonotypes between healthy human individuals. Notes on the study in general: Non-shared clonotypes had lower generation probabilities than clonotypes shared by all four sorted-subset donors. Enrolling few donors narrowed the genetic and exposure-history diversity that was represented.

Libraries were prepared by immunoSEQ multiplex PCR; TCRdb keeps only in-frame clonotypes and omits some of them. The table has 2 million to 2.5 million clones, roughly 96% seen once; the top ten hold around 0.13%. V was trimmed by 4 bases and J by 7 bases, leaving 5 bases between them. The germline gives CDR1 MDHEN, CDR2 SYDVKM. This CDR3 is built from 12 residues. On this clone: No antigen is known for it. Other DNA sequences in the sample encode the same CDR3.

This TCR was sampled from a man in his late teens or twenties in good health. Sequenced input: naive CD4+ T cells sorted from blood. Noted subset: CD45RA+ positively selected. This chain connects TRBV28 to TRBJ1-6; no clear D gene. CDR3 DNA sequence: TGTGCCAGCAGTTCCCGGAATTCACCCCTCCACTTT. It translates to CASSSRNSPLHF.